This TCR beta chain came from a study of Graves' ophthalmopathy and Graves' hyperthyroidism. About the study: By definition, stable hyperthyroidism involved no ophthalmopathy within 18 months of follow-up.

The authors amplified TCR beta CDR3 regions from RNA transcripts. After a first-round RT-PCR with HTBI primers, a second-round multiplex PCR was run. In TCRdb, the multiplex PCR reads were re-called with MiXCR into one record per CDR3 protein. Counted here are roughly 1.1 million distinct CDR3 sequences, about two fifths occurring once; the ten biggest clones make up around 10%. As diagnostic evidence, clinical symptoms, serum thyroxine, TRAb, thyroid ultrasound and orbital computed tomography were relied upon. In this sample, this clonotype turned up a few times. From germline, CDR1 is DFQATT and CDR2 SNEGSKA (reference sequence). The CDR3 has 11 amino acids. V was pared by 6 bases and J by 3 bases, with 8 bases between.

This TCR derives from an adult man with Graves' hyperthyroidism. The V and J genes are TRBV20-1 and TRBJ1-1; D remains unclear. Material: peripheral blood or thyroid tissue (not recorded which). CDR3 region: CSADTDTEAFF. CDR3 DNA: TGCAGTGCCGACACCGACACTGAAGCTTTCTTT.